A selection of T cell receptor beta chains follows, all from one sample in a study of Graves' ophthalmopathy and Graves' hyperthyroidism. TCRdb reanalysed the multiplex PCR reads using MiXCR and keeps one entry per CDR3 protein. The sample lists 560,000 or so distinct CDR3 sequences, under 45% occurring once. Source material: peripheral blood or thyroid tissue (not recorded which). The receptors were gathered from an adult man with Graves' hyperthyroidism. CDR3s include the opening cysteine and the closing phenylalanine or tryptophan. The D gene is left open where the match is weak. Clone size is given for some rows only: seen once, a few or many times, or a class if the clone is expanded.

clone_size j_call d_call v_call cdr3_aa cdr3_nt
many TRBJ2-7 TRBD2 TRBV6-5 CASSYAGGPSHEQYF TGTGCCAGCAGTTATGCGGGGGGGCCCTCCCACGAGCAGTACTTC
- TRBJ2-3 - TRBV10-3 CAISEGPEDTQYF TGTGCCATCAGTGAAGGGCCGGAAGATACGCAGTATTTT
many TRBJ2-5 TRBD2 TRBV11-2 CASRGAGGVQETQYF TGTGCCAGCAGAGGCGCGGGGGGCGTACAAGAGACCCAGTACTTC
- TRBJ1-6 - TRBV4-1 CASSQRTFSTYNSPLHF TGCGCCAGCAGCCAGAGGACATTTTCCACCTATAATTCACCCCTCCACTTT
many TRBJ2-7 - TRBV29-1 CSVVIARGEQYF TGCAGCGTTGTGATAGCTCGAGGCGAGCAGTACTTC
- TRBJ2-7 TRBD2 TRBV20-1 CSAIPGLGTTEQYF TGCAGTGCTATTCCGGGACTAGGGACTACGGAGCAGTACTTC
many TRBJ1-1 TRBD1 TRBV5-1 CASSVTGLNTEAFF TGCGCCAGCAGCGTGACAGGGTTAAACACTGAAGCTTTCTTT
many TRBJ2-2 - TRBV29-1 CSVGDVRTGELFF TGCAGCGTTGGGGACGTACGCACCGGGGAGCTGTTTTTT
many TRBJ1-6 - TRBV7-6 CASSPGTDNSPLHF TGTGCCAGCAGCCCCGGGACGGATAATTCACCCCTCCACTTT
many TRBJ1-2 - TRBV9 CASSREGGYGYTF TGTGCCAGCAGCCGGGAGGGCGGATATGGCTACACCTTC
- TRBJ2-7 TRBD1 TRBV7-9 CASSHPGTGVYEQYF TGTGCCAGCAGCCACCCCGGGACAGGGGTCTACGAGCAGTACTTC
few TRBJ2-7 - TRBV6-5 CASTPGSPLFYEQYF TGTGCCAGCACCCCCGGGAGCCCCCTTTTCTACGAGCAGTACTTC
many TRBJ1-1 - TRBV5-1 CASSLSIRQMNTEAFF TGCGCCAGCAGCTTATCTATCCGACAGATGAACACTGAAGCTTTCTTT
- TRBJ2-5 - TRBV7-9 CASSSSPLGGTQYF TGTGCCAGCAGCTCCTCTCCCCTGGGCGGGACCCAGTACTTC
- TRBJ1-1 - TRBV6-5 CASSELGAWEAFF TGTGCCAGCAGTGAATTGGGGGCTTGGGAAGCTTTCTTT
many TRBJ1-4 - TRBV20-1 CSANRAGNEKLFF TGCAGTGCCAACAGGGCCGGTAATGAAAAACTGTTTTTT
few TRBJ1-2 TRBD1 TRBV29-1 CSVGQGDGYTF TGCAGCGTAGGACAGGGGGATGGCTACACCTTC
few TRBJ2-5 - TRBV19 CASSIVREETQYF TGTGCCAGTAGTATCGTGAGGGAAGAGACCCAGTACTTC
many TRBJ1-2 - TRBV15 CATSRDITVGVEGYTF TGTGCCACCAGCAGAGATATCACGGTCGGGGTAGAGGGCTACACCTTC
- TRBJ2-3 - TRBV5-1 CASRLSASTTLTDTQYF TGCGCCAGCAGACTCTCGGCTAGCACCACCCTCACAGATACGCAGTATTTT
- TRBJ2-7 TRBD2 TRBV28 CASSPWDGGNYEQYF TGTGCCAGCAGTCCATGGGACGGGGGGAATTACGAGCAGTACTTC
many TRBJ2-5 - TRBV24-1 CATSGLGQETQYF TGTGCCACCAGTGGGTTAGGGCAAGAGACCCAGTACTTC
many TRBJ1-2 - TRBV20-1 CSARDTGTQGYTF TGCAGTGCTAGAGACACCGGGACACAGGGCTACACCTTC
- TRBJ2-5 - TRBV20-1 CSARDPTMEETQYF TGCAGTGCTAGAGATCCGACAATGGAAGAGACCCAGTACTTC
- TRBJ2-7 TRBD2 TRBV6-4 CASSDSTSGDSYEQYF TGTGCCAGCAGTGACTCGACTAGCGGGGACTCCTACGAGCAGTACTTC
many TRBJ2-7 TRBD1 TRBV6-6 CASSPSTGGSEQYF TGTGCCAGCAGTCCGTCGACAGGGGGAAGTGAGCAGTACTTC
- TRBJ2-3 - TRBV7-3 CASSLLGRPSTDTQYF TGTGCCAGCAGCTTACTCGGGAGACCCAGCACAGATACGCAGTATTTT
once TRBJ2-7 TRBD1 TRBV29-1 CSVEGDRGIYEQYF TGCAGCGTTGAGGGGGACAGGGGGATCTACGAGCAGTACTTC
many TRBJ2-5 TRBD1 TRBV12-3/TRBV12-4 CASSLATGGETQYF TGTGCCAGCAGTTTAGCGACAGGGGGAGAGACCCAGTACTTC
once TRBJ2-6 - TRBV2 CASSRDWNTGANVLTF TGTGCCAGCAGCCGGGACTGGAACACCGGGGCCAACGTCCTGACTTTC
many TRBJ1-1 TRBD1 TRBV29-1 CSAGTGAGEAFF TGCAGCGCCGGGACAGGGGCGGGAGAAGCTTTCTTT
few TRBJ1-2 - TRBV5-1 CASSIQAAGDYGYTF TGCGCCAGCAGCATCCAGGCGGCGGGGGACTATGGCTACACCTTC
few TRBJ1-5 - TRBV11-1 CASSLGGRGVQPQHF TGTGCCAGCAGTTTAGGGGGGCGCGGGGTGCAGCCCCAGCATTTT
few TRBJ1-2 - TRBV12-3/TRBV12-4 CASSKRAGGYTF TGTGCCAGCAGCAAACGGGCGGGAGGCTACACCTTC
many TRBJ2-7 - TRBV4-1 CASSQGPTASYEQYF TGCGCCAGCAGCCAGGGACCGACCGCTTCCTACGAGCAGTACTTC
- TRBJ2-5 - TRBV7-9 CASSPTFAGDRRETQYF TGTGCCAGCAGCCCGACCTTCGCGGGAGACAGGAGAGAGACCCAGTACTTC
- TRBJ2-7 - TRBV12-3/TRBV12-4 CASSLSDSTYEQYF TGTGCCAGCAGTTTATCCGACAGTACCTACGAGCAGTACTTC
few TRBJ1-2 TRBD1 TRBV20-1 CSVVTGGYTF TGCAGTGTTGTGACAGGGGGCTACACCTTC
many TRBJ1-4 - TRBV7-9 CASSPRQTNEKLFF TGTGCCAGCAGCCCAAGACAGACTAATGAAAAACTGTTTTTT
once TRBJ2-7 TRBD1 TRBV2 CASTSDRGRAEQYF TGTGCCAGCACCTCGGACAGGGGACGCGCGGAGCAGTACTTC
- TRBJ2-7 TRBD1 TRBV30 CAWQTGSNEQYF TGTGCCTGGCAGACAGGGAGTAACGAGCAGTACTTC
- TRBJ1-2 - TRBV20-1 CSAGTGLSYGYTF TGCAGTGCCGGGACGGGGTTGAGCTATGGCTACACCTTC
- TRBJ1-3 - TRBV19 CASSINRAGNTIYF TGTGCCAGTAGTATCAATAGGGCTGGAAACACCATATATTTT
- TRBJ2-5 - TRBV24-1 CATSDFGSQYF TGTGCCACCAGTGATTTCGGGTCCCAGTACTTC
- TRBJ1-2 - TRBV7-9 CASSDRQLYGYTF TGTGCCAGTAGTGACCGGCAGCTCTATGGCTACACCTTC
many TRBJ1-6 - TRBV7-9 CASSFPTDNSPLHF TGTGCCAGCAGCTTTCCCACAGATAATTCACCCCTCCACTTT
many TRBJ2-2 TRBD1 TRBV12-3/TRBV12-4 CASSASGQGRSELFF TGTGCCAGCAGCGCCTCTGGACAGGGGCGGTCGGAGCTGTTTTTT
many TRBJ2-7 - TRBV13 CASSFGQSYEQYF TGTGCCAGCAGCTTCGGACAATCATACGAGCAGTACTTC
many TRBJ1-1 - TRBV11-2 CASSLPQTAFF TGTGCCAGCAGCTTACCACAGACAGCTTTCTTT
many TRBJ1-4 TRBD1 TRBV19 CASSIDRVTNEKLFF TGTGCCAGTAGTATCGACAGGGTAACTAATGAAAAACTGTTTTTT
- TRBJ2-1 - TRBV2 CASSKTRLTSYNEQFF TGTGCCAGCAGTAAGACTAGGCTAACCTCCTACAATGAGCAGTTCTTC
many TRBJ1-1 - TRBV27 CASSWALNTEAFF TGTGCCAGCAGTTGGGCCCTAAACACTGAAGCTTTCTTT
many TRBJ1-5 - TRBV6-5 CASSYPNGSFSNQPQHF TGTGCCAGCAGTTACCCTAACGGGAGTTTTAGCAATCAGCCCCAGCATTTT